These 5 T cell receptor beta chains came from one sample sequenced in a study of regulatory T cells in long-lasting Graves disease. CDR3 regions were amplified by Arm-PCR using iRepertoire HTBI primers to build TCR beta libraries. TCRdb reprocessed the multiplex PCR reads with MiXCR, giving one entry per CDR3 protein. There are hundreds of thousands of distinct CDR3 sequences in the sample; roughly a fifth occur only once, and more than 6% lies in the top ten. The time point here: persistent/refractory GD, antithyroid drugs over 5 years with positive TRAb. RNA isolated from PBMCs was used to make the TCR library. This specimen consisted of peripheral blood mononuclear cells (PBMCs), obtained when the disease was refractory, from a patient treated with antithyroid drugs. All receptors come from a female donor with Graves disease.

This clonotype appeared many times. The chain is built from TRBV12-5 and TRBJ1-1, with D possibly being TRBD1 (5 bases). The CDR3 spans 12 residues. The V gene's germline CDR1 is LGHNT and CDR2 FRNRAP. The CDR3 loop reads CASGGGGTEAFF. Written as DNA, the CDR3 is TGTGCCAGCGGGGGTGGGGGCACTGAAGCTTTCTTT.

This clonotype was detected many times. V is TRBV28 and J is TRBJ2-5; D is perhaps TRBD1 (5 bases). Germline CDR1 MDHEN, CDR2 SYDVKM. V lost 5 bases to trimming and J lost 2 bases, with 9 bases between them. The CDR3 loop spans 13 amino acids. CDR3: CASSIRVQETQYF. The CDR3 DNA is TGTGCCAGCAGTATCAGGGTACAAGAGACCCAGTACTTC.

This clonotype was observed at least ten times. Here the CDR3 DNA reads TGTGCCAGCAGTGAAGAACGAGGGGGGCCTCAGCATTTT. Residues: CASSEERGGPQHF. The chain carries TRBV6-1 and TRBJ1-5, with D perhaps TRBD1 (6 bases). CDR3 length: 13 residues. Germline CDR1 and CDR2: MNHNS and SASEGT. V dropped 1 base and J dropped 13 bases, with 14 bases sitting between them.

Turning to this clonotype: Just one base apart from a much larger clone, this may be a read error. The chain couples TRBV2 to TRBJ1-1, with 12 bases lining up with TRBD1. The germline CDR1 and CDR2 sequences are SNHLY and FYNNEI. This CDR3 is built from 17 residues. The CDR3 nucleotides read TGTGCCAGCAGTGTCGGGACAGGGGGCCGGGGGCGCGCTGAAGTTTTCTTT. As protein: CASSVGTGGRGRAEVFF.

This clonotype was seen at least ten times. The chain couples TRBV20-1 to TRBJ2-5; perhaps TRBD2 as D (5 bases). Per germline, CDR1 DFQATT and CDR2 SNEGSKA (reference sequence). V dropped 6 bases and J dropped 2 bases, with 13 bases sitting between them. The CDR3 runs to 13 residues. For the CDR3, the DNA is TGCAGTGCCACAGAGGGTGGACAAGAGACCCAGTACTTC. The encoded protein is CSATEGGQETQYF.